The clone carrying this T cell receptor beta chain has just one count. A much bigger clone sits one base away, suggesting this may be a read error. This sample was included in a study of tumor-infiltrating lymphocytes in oesophageal squamous cell carcinoma. The germline CDR1 and CDR2 sequences are SGHRS and YFSETQ. The V end was cut by 1 base, the J end by 11 bases, with 15 bases between. The CDR3 length is 13 residues. TCRdb independently ran MiXCR on the PCR reads; one entry per CDR3 protein. The data show fewer than 20,000 distinct CDR3 sequences, with approximately 47% seen just once and roughly 45% held by the top ten.

Sequencing used normal esophageal tissue next to the tumor. The TCR was taken from a female donor with esophageal squamous cell carcinoma. V and J are TRBV5-1 and TRBJ2-5; D remains unclear. CDR3 sequence (DNA): TGCGCCAGCAGCTTGTCGGGTTACAATGAGCAGTACTTC. This encodes CASSLSGYNEQYF.